These T cell receptor beta chains were read from a single sample in a study of blood T cell repertoires in COVID-19. Profiled with immunoSEQ multiplex PCR; TCRdb holds only in-frame clones, not every one. This sample has roughly 250,000 clones; under 90% occur once, and the top ten carry about 3.9%. The sequencing input was PBMCs or T cells enriched from blood (not recorded which). The receptors were gathered from a woman aged 40 to 50 who had been exposed to COVID-19. Each CDR3 is given with its conserved first and last residue. D genes are given only for firm matches.

d_gene: TRBD2
v_gene: TRBV7-7
j_gene: TRBJ2-1
CDR3aa: CASSLALAGVYNEQFF
CDR3nt: TGTGCCAGCAGCTTAGCGTTAGCGGGGGTCTACAATGAGCAGTTCTTC

d_gene: -
v_gene: TRBV5-4
j_gene: TRBJ1-2
CDR3aa: CASSFINYGYTF
CDR3nt: TGTGCCAGCAGCTTCATCAACTATGGCTACACCTTC

d_gene: TRBD2
v_gene: TRBV5-1
j_gene: TRBJ2-7
CDR3aa: CASSASGGSHEQYF
CDR3nt: TGCGCCAGCAGCGCTAGCGGGGGGTCCCACGAGCAGTACTTC

d_gene: -
v_gene: TRBV27
j_gene: TRBJ1-2
CDR3aa: CASSRGLTIFNYGYTF
CDR3nt: TGTGCCAGCAGTAGGGGACTAACAATTTTTAACTATGGCTACACCTTC

d_gene: -
v_gene: TRBV5-6
j_gene: TRBJ1-5
CDR3aa: CASSPQGWGSNQPQHF
CDR3nt: TGTGCCAGCAGCCCACAGGGTTGGGGGAGCAATCAGCCCCAGCATTTT

d_gene: -
v_gene: TRBV7-7
j_gene: TRBJ2-5
CDR3aa: CASGRGNRETQYF
CDR3nt: TGTGCCAGCGGGCGAGGGAATAGGGAGACCCAGTACTTC

d_gene: -
v_gene: TRBV12-3/TRBV12-4
j_gene: TRBJ1-2
CDR3aa: CASRGNGYTF
CDR3nt: TGTGCCAGCCGCGGTAATGGCTACACCTTC

d_gene: -
v_gene: TRBV4-3
j_gene: TRBJ1-1
CDR3aa: CASSQTERAPAFF
CDR3nt: TGCGCCAGCAGCCAAACCGAGCGGGCCCCGGCTTTCTTT

d_gene: TRBD2
v_gene: TRBV27
j_gene: TRBJ2-2
CDR3aa: CASSTYSSGGLGELFF
CDR3nt: TGTGCCAGCAGTACCTACTCTAGCGGGGGGCTCGGGGAGCTGTTTTTT

d_gene: -
v_gene: TRBV7-3
j_gene: TRBJ2-1
CDR3aa: CASSLNSRGNEQFF
CDR3nt: TGTGCCAGCAGCTTAAATAGTAGGGGGAATGAGCAGTTCTTC